This is a list of T cell receptor beta chains from one sample in a study of control samples from healthy donors and cancer patients. Using immunoSEQ multiplex PCR, the repertoire was profiled, and TCRdb retains in-frame clones only, with some absent. Of around 120,000 clones in the sample, roughly 84% were seen once. The sample consisted of blood. All receptors derive from a man in his forties or fifties in good health. The CDR3 runs from the conserved cysteine through the conserved F or W. The D gene is left open where the match is weak. Clone size is not always given. Where it is, it says once, few, many or a class for expanded clones.

clone size,J gene,V gene,D gene,CDR3 protein,CDR3 DNA
-,TRBJ2-5,TRBV28,-,CASSLRQGGQTQYF,TGTGCCAGCAGTTTAAGGCAGGGAGGACAGACCCAGTACTTC
-,TRBJ2-5,TRBV3-1/TRBV3-2,TRBD2,CASSQGFAGGLQETQYF,TGTGCCAGCAGCCAAGGGTTCGCGGGGGGTCTTCAAGAGACCCAGTACTTC
-,TRBJ2-2,TRBV6-2/TRBV6-3,-,CASSAGDWYTGELFF,TGTGCCAGCAGTGCCGGGGATTGGTACACCGGGGAGCTGTTTTTT
-,TRBJ2-1,TRBV11-3,TRBD1,CASSLTLNRGSYNEQFF,TGTGCCAGCAGCTTAACACTTAACAGGGGATCCTACAATGAGCAGTTCTTC
-,TRBJ2-6,TRBV4-2,-,CASSSPRVRGANVLTF,TGTGCCAGCAGCTCTCCCCGGGTTCGAGGGGCCAACGTCCTGACTTTC
-,TRBJ1-4,TRBV4-3,-,CASSLLPTSRTNEKLFF,TGCGCCAGCAGCCTCCTCCCCACCTCCCGGACTAATGAAAAACTGTTTTTT
-,TRBJ1-6,TRBV27,-,CASSLLGSSYNSPLHF,TGTGCCAGCAGTTTACTGGGGAGCTCCTATAATTCACCCCTCCACTTT
once,TRBJ1-6,TRBV7-2,-,CASTATGVSPLHF,TGTGCCAGCACCGCGACGGGGGTTTCACCCCTCCACTTT
-,TRBJ1-3,TRBV14,-,CASSQELGRSSGNTIYF,TGTGCCAGCAGCCAAGAGCTTGGACGGAGCTCTGGAAACACCATATATTTT
-,TRBJ2-5,TRBV6-2/TRBV6-3,-,CASSYIRGQETQYF,TGTGCCAGCAGTTACATAAGGGGCCAAGAGACCCAGTACTTC